This is a list of T cell receptor beta chains from one sample in a study of blood T cell repertoires in COVID-19. Assay used: immunoSEQ multiplex PCR; TCRdb lists only in-frame clones, some missing. The sample consists of roughly 330,000 clones, approximately 89% of them appearing once. Material: PBMCs or T cells enriched from blood (not recorded which). Receptors were obtained from a woman aged 25 to 39 who had recovered from COVID-19. CDR3s include the opening cysteine and the closing phenylalanine or tryptophan. The order of the fields is D gene, V gene, clone size, J gene, CDR3 protein, CDR3 DNA. D genes are given only for firm matches. The size field is filled for only some rows; it gives once, few, many or a size class.

>-|TRBV12-5|once|TRBJ1-2
CASGAYGYTF
TGTGCTAGTGGTGCGTATGGCTACACCTTC
>-|TRBV7-2|-|TRBJ1-1
CASGSRFVTEAFF
TGTGCCAGCGGGTCTAGGTTCGTCACGGAAGCTTTCTTT
>-|TRBV7-9|-|TRBJ2-1
CASSPRANWLGVYNEQFF
TGTGCCAGCAGCCCCCGGGCAAATTGGTTAGGGGTTTACAATGAGCAGTTCTTC
>TRBD2|TRBV19|-|TRBJ2-1
CASSNGGGNEQFF
TGTGCCAGTAGTAATGGCGGGGGGAATGAGCAGTTCTTC
>-|TRBV7-2|once|TRBJ2-7
CASSLEMEPYEQYF
TGTGCCAGCAGCTTAGAAATGGAGCCCTACGAGCAGTACTTC
>-|TRBV6-5|-|TRBJ1-5
CASRRREFNQPQHF
TGTGCCAGCAGGCGGCGGGAGTTCAATCAGCCCCAGCATTTT
>-|TRBV5-1|-|TRBJ2-1
CASSLAGFSPPSSYNEQFF
TGCGCCAGCAGCTTGGCCGGGTTCAGCCCCCCGAGCTCCTACAATGAGCAGTTCTTC
>-|TRBV2|-|TRBJ2-2
CASSEARRSGELFF
TGTGCCAGCAGTGAAGCGCGGAGATCCGGGGAGCTGTTTTTT
>TRBD1|TRBV27|-|TRBJ2-3
CASSPRDRGTDTQYF
TGTGCCAGCAGTCCCCGGGACAGGGGCACAGATACGCAGTATTTT
>TRBD1|TRBV5-1|-|TRBJ1-4
CASSFFPGQGEENEKLFF
TGCGCCAGCAGCTTCTTCCCGGGACAGGGGGAGGAGAATGAAAAACTGTTTTTT
>TRBD1|TRBV11-3|-|TRBJ1-1
CASSLGHRGPRTEAFF
TGTGCCAGCAGCTTAGGGCACAGGGGGCCGCGTACTGAAGCTTTCTTT
>-|TRBV19|-|TRBJ1-1
CASTPWGGINTEAFF
TGTGCCAGTACCCCGTGGGGGGGCATTAACACTGAAGCTTTCTTT
>TRBD1|TRBV5-1|-|TRBJ1-4
CASSLRQGAYNEKLFF
TGCGCCAGCAGCTTGAGACAGGGGGCCTATAATGAAAAACTGTTTTTT
>TRBD2|TRBV27|few|TRBJ2-7
CASRLDTGGFYEQYF
TGTGCCAGCAGACTAGACACGGGGGGTTTCTACGAGCAGTACTTC
>TRBD1|TRBV19|once|TRBJ1-1
CASNLRDRVGNTEAFF
TGTGCCAGTAATCTCCGGGACAGGGTTGGGAACACTGAAGCTTTCTTT
>-|TRBV2|-|TRBJ1-2
CASTQLGSNYGYTF
TGTGCCAGCACCCAATTGGGGAGTAACTATGGCTACACCTTC
>-|TRBV24-1|-|TRBJ2-2
CATSELLAGELFF
TGTGCCACCAGTGAACTGCTGGCCGGGGAGCTGTTTTTT
>-|TRBV19|-|TRBJ1-2
CASRRDPGVGGYTF
TGTGCCAGTAGGAGAGATCCAGGGGTTGGCGGCTACACCTTC
>TRBD2|TRBV7-2|-|TRBJ2-1
CATREGQRYNEQFF
TGTGCCACCAGGGAGGGCCAGCGCTACAATGAGCAGTTCTTC
>TRBD1|TRBV6-5|-|TRBJ2-1
CASSLGTGRFF
TGTGCCAGCAGTCTAGGGACAGGGCGGTTCTTC
>-|TRBV25-1|-|TRBJ2-5
CASSEIAGWQETQYF
TGTGCCAGCTCTGAGATTGCGGGCTGGCAAGAGACCCAGTACTTC
>-|TRBV19|-|TRBJ1-4
CASRPINAGNLNEKLFF
TGTGCCAGCCGACCTATAAACGCCGGGAACCTTAATGAAAAACTGTTTTTT
>-|TRBV5-6|-|TRBJ2-7
CASSWAGSSYEQYF
TGTGCCAGCAGCTGGGCCGGGAGCTCCTACGAGCAGTACTTC
>-|TRBV3-1/TRBV3-2|-|TRBJ1-2
CASSQGQANYGYTF
TGTGCCAGCAGCCAAGGACAGGCTAACTATGGCTACACCTTC
>-|TRBV6-5|-|TRBJ1-1
CASSRHFTNTEAFF
TGTGCCAGCAGTAGACACTTCACGAACACTGAAGCTTTCTTT
>TRBD1|TRBV7-2|-|TRBJ1-1
CASSRGQSGTEAFF
TGTGCCAGCAGCAGGGGACAGTCAGGCACTGAAGCTTTCTTT
>-|TRBV7-8|-|TRBJ1-5
CASSLGQGVPSHF
TGTGCCAGCAGCTTAGGCCAAGGGGTCCCTTCGCATTTT
>-|TRBV15|-|TRBJ2-1
CATSRERRRNNEQFF
TGTGCCACCAGCAGGGAGAGGCGACGAAACAATGAGCAGTTCTTC
>TRBD1|TRBV7-6|-|TRBJ2-3
CASSVTGAHDTQYF
TGTGCCAGCAGCGTGACAGGGGCCCACGATACGCAGTATTTT
>TRBD1|TRBV5-1|-|TRBJ2-5
CASSLHDRGRETQYF
TGCGCCAGCAGCTTACATGACAGGGGGAGGGAGACCCAGTACTTC
>TRBD2|TRBV11-3|few|TRBJ2-7
CASSLDGGEQYF
TGTGCCAGCAGCTTAGACGGGGGGGAGCAGTACTTC
>TRBD2|TRBV9|once|TRBJ2-2
CASTPGRAWITGELFF
TGTGCCAGCACCCCAGGGAGGGCCTGGATCACCGGGGAGCTGTTTTTT
>-|TRBV7-3|-|TRBJ2-1
CASSRGAGTEQFF
TGTGCCAGCAGCCGGGGGGCGGGTACTGAGCAGTTCTTC
>-|TRBV25-1|-|TRBJ1-5
CASGQGYSNQPQHF
TGTGCCAGCGGGCAGGGGTATTCCAATCAGCCCCAGCATTTT
>TRBD1|TRBV5-1|-|TRBJ1-6
CASSYRPRRQGEGISPLHF
TGCGCCAGCAGCTACCGCCCCCGGAGACAGGGGGAAGGAATTTCACCCCTCCACTTT
>TRBD1|TRBV27|-|TRBJ1-5
CASRRQGISVQPQHF
TGTGCCAGCAGGCGACAGGGCATATCGGTTCAGCCCCAGCATTTT
>TRBD2|TRBV20-1|-|TRBJ2-5
CSASMKLADHLTQETQYF
TGCAGTGCTAGTATGAAACTAGCGGATCACTTAACTCAGGAGACCCAGTACTTC
>TRBD1|TRBV29-1|-|TRBJ1-4
CSVQTGVNEKLFF
TGCAGCGTTCAGACAGGGGTGAATGAAAAACTGTTTTTT
>-|TRBV7-9|-|TRBJ2-7
CASSSSADRQYF
TGTGCCAGCAGCTCATCTGCGGACAGGCAGTACTTC
>-|TRBV5-6|many|TRBJ1-2
CASSLGLSRGGYTF
TGTGCCAGCAGCCTCGGGTTGTCCAGGGGTGGCTACACCTTC
>-|TRBV15|-|TRBJ1-6
CATSSLFAQVRAPLHF
TGTGCCACCAGCAGCCTATTTGCACAGGTTCGGGCACCCCTCCACTTT
>TRBD2|TRBV19|-|TRBJ2-1
CASSRSRLASSAYNEQFF
TGTGCCAGTAGCCGAAGCCGACTAGCGTCTTCAGCCTACAATGAGCAGTTCTTC
>-|TRBV29-1|once|TRBJ1-5
CSVVVGRSNQPQHF
TGCAGCGTTGTGGTCGGGAGGAGCAATCAGCCCCAGCATTTT
>TRBD1|TRBV5-4|-|TRBJ2-1
CASSLLGGKDEQFF
TGTGCCAGCAGCTTGTTAGGGGGCAAGGATGAGCAGTTCTTC
>-|TRBV18|-|TRBJ2-3
CASSPRRKSTDTQYF
TGTGCCAGCTCACCACGTAGAAAGAGCACAGATACGCAGTATTTT
>-|TRBV20-1|-|TRBJ1-4
CSANSGFF
TGCAGTGCTAATTCCGGGTTTTTT
>-|TRBV7-2|-|TRBJ2-3
CASSLVGGQGDTQYF
TGTGCCAGCAGCTTAGTCGGGGGGCAAGGAGATACGCAGTATTTT
>-|TRBV7-2|-|TRBJ1-1
CASSLVRQPMEAFF
TGTGCCAGCAGCTTAGTCAGACAGCCCATGGAAGCTTTCTTT
>-|TRBV6-5|few|TRBJ1-6
CASSYAGLNSPLHF
TGTGCCAGCAGTTACGCAGGGCTGAATTCACCCCTCCACTTT
>-|TRBV9|-|TRBJ1-1
CASSVFPQGTEAFF
TGTGCCAGCAGCGTATTCCCCCAGGGCACTGAAGCTTTCTTT
>-|TRBV10-3|many|TRBJ1-6
CAISESGGDGRSPLHF
TGTGCCATCAGTGAGTCTGGAGGGGATGGGAGATCACCCCTCCACTTT
>-|TRBV7-9|-|TRBJ1-6
CASSPTGLSYNSPLHF
TGTGCCAGCAGCCCGACGGGGTTATCCTATAATTCACCCCTCCACTTT
>TRBD2|TRBV7-9|-|TRBJ2-3
CASSFLAGVTDTQYF
TGTGCCAGCAGCTTTCTAGCGGGGGTCACAGATACGCAGTATTTT
>-|TRBV4-1|-|TRBJ2-7
CASSHPGSYEQYF
TGCGCCAGCAGCCACCCGGGGTCCTACGAGCAGTACTTC